The rows below give T cell receptor beta chains drawn from one sample of a study of blood T cells in healthy people across ages. TCRdb processed the 5' RACE reads anew with MiXCR; each CDR3 protein has one entry. The sample yields hundreds of thousands of distinct CDR3 sequences, around 62% seen once. Input material: blood. The origin of the receptors is a man aged 25-40 years in good health. CDR3s include the opening cysteine and the closing phenylalanine or tryptophan. Fields, in order: clone size, D gene, V gene, CDR3 length, J gene, CDR3 DNA, CDR3 protein. The D gene is left open where the match is weak. A clone size is listed for some rows: how often the clone was seen (once, few, many), or a class if it is expanded.

>few|TRBD1|TRBV29-1|15|TRBJ2-7
TGCAGCGTTGAACTTCCGGGACAGGGGGCTCGGGAGCAGTACTTC
CSVELPGQGAREQYF
>NA|TRBD2|TRBV5-1|16|TRBJ2-1
TGCGCCAGCAGCCCGCTAGCGGGGAGAAGCTACAATGAGCAGTTCTTC
CASSPLAGRSYNEQFF
>NA|NA|TRBV27|14|TRBJ2-7
TGTGCCAGCAGTCCGTCCGGCACTCCCTACGAGCAGTACTTC
CASSPSGTPYEQYF
>few|NA|TRBV6-5|17|TRBJ1-2
TGTGCCAGCAGTTACTCGTCTTCCCCGACAGATGTCTATGGCTACACCTTC
CASSYSSSPTDVYGYTF
>few|TRBD1|TRBV7-2|16|TRBJ2-1
TGTGCCAGCAGCTTATTCTTGGGGACAGGGTATTATGAGCAGTTCTTC
CASSLFLGTGYYEQFF
>few|TRBD1|TRBV5-1|16|TRBJ1-5
TGCGCCAGCAGCTTGGACGTAGGGGGCACCGGACAGCCCCAGCATTTT
CASSLDVGGTGQPQHF
>NA|NA|TRBV27|14|TRBJ1-2
TGTGCCAGCAGTTACGGCAGCCCCAACTATGGCTACACCTTC
CASSYGSPNYGYTF
>few|TRBD1|TRBV7-2|15|TRBJ1-2
TGTGCCAGCACCGGCCAAGACAGGGGTAACTATGGCTACACCTTC
CASTGQDRGNYGYTF
>few|NA|TRBV5-6|15|TRBJ2-6
TGTGCCAGCAGCCCCGGACAACCTGGGGCCAACGTCCTGACTTTC
CASSPGQPGANVLTF
>few|NA|TRBV15|13|TRBJ1-4
TGTGCCACCAGCAGAGAGCGTAGGGAAAAACTGTTTTTT
CATSRERREKLFF
>few|NA|TRBV28|13|TRBJ1-2
TGTGCCAGCAGAGGGGCAGCTTCATCTGGCTACACCTTC
CASRGAASSGYTF
>NA|NA|TRBV29-1|12|TRBJ2-7
TGCAGCGCACGGGACATTAAAAACGAGCAGTACTTC
CSARDIKNEQYF
>NA|TRBD2|TRBV4-3|17|TRBJ2-7
TGCGCCAGCAGCCAAGATCTGACGACTAGCGGGGGTTACGAGCAGTACTTC
CASSQDLTTSGGYEQYF
>NA|NA|TRBV3-1|14|TRBJ2-5
TGTGCCAGCAGCCAAGATCTGAGCGTAGAGACCCAGTACTTC
CASSQDLSVETQYF
>NA|NA|TRBV7-8|15|TRBJ1-1
TGTGCCAGCAGATACCGAGCAACACGGCTCTCTGAAGCTTTCTTT
CASRYRATRLSEAFF
>NA|NA|TRBV7-2|15|TRBJ1-1
TGTGCCAGCAGCTTACCTAGGGACGGGAACACTGAAGCTTTCTTT
CASSLPRDGNTEAFF
>many|NA|TRBV7-3|13|TRBJ2-5
TGTGCCAGCAGTTTCCAGGGGTCAGAGACCCAGTACTTC
CASSFQGSETQYF
>NA|NA|TRBV14|16|TRBJ2-1
TGTGCCAGCAGCCCGGCCGGGACTGGAGCTTACAATGAGCAGTTCTTC
CASSPAGTGAYNEQFF
>NA|NA|TRBV6-6|15|TRBJ2-7
TGTGCCAGCAGTTACTCGAGTCTGGGACGAGACGAGCAGTACTTC
CASSYSSLGRDEQYF
>NA|NA|TRBV4-3|16|TRBJ2-7
TGCGCCAGCAGCCAAGAACTGGACGGAGTAACCTACGAGCAGTACTTC
CASSQELDGVTYEQYF
>NA|TRBD2|TRBV20-1|17|TRBJ2-4
TGCAGTGCTAGTATAGCGGGGGGCCGAGTAGCCAAAAACATTCAGTACTTC
CSASIAGGRVAKNIQYF
>NA|NA|TRBV2|15|TRBJ2-6
TGTGCCAGCAGTGTCCCAACCCCTGGGGCCAACGTCCTGACTTTC
CASSVPTPGANVLTF
>NA|TRBD1|TRBV7-2|15|TRBJ2-1
TGTGCCAGCAGCTTAGTGCCCGGGACAGCCAATGAGCAGTTCTTC
CASSLVPGTANEQFF
>NA|NA|TRBV6-6|13|TRBJ2-7
TGTGCCAGCGGGCCAGGGGGGAAGAACGAGCAGTACTTC
CASGPGGKNEQYF
>NA|NA|TRBV20-1|14|TRBJ2-7
TGCAGTGCTAGAGAGGGGGGATCCTCCTACGAGCAGTACTTC
CSAREGGSSYEQYF
>NA|TRBD1|TRBV2|15|TRBJ2-1
TGTGCCAGCAGTGAAAGGGGGCAGGGTAACAATGAGCAGTTCTTC
CASSERGQGNNEQFF